Sequencing of this TCR beta chain was carried out in a study of T-cell reconstitution after alpha-beta-depleted transplantation in children listed by TCRdb under 2016. The study in broad terms: The study quantitatively tracked T-cell immune reconstitution after TCRalphabeta/CD19-depleted allogeneic hematopoietic cell transplantation in children using TCR repertoire profiling.

The treatment or condition label on this specimen signifies: allogeneic hematopoietic cell transplantation with graft depleted of TCRalphabeta T cells and CD19 B cells. TCRalphabeta/CD19-depleted allogeneic hematopoietic cell grafts were given to the transplant recipients, all of whom were children. Results the study describes overall, beyond this receptor: About two months after transplant, the apparently early recovery of alphabetaT-cell counts reportedly depended on just several hundred clones that had expanded rapidly and came from non-depleted graft cells. In some patients, high TCRbeta diversity at day 60 was attributed to recipient T cells and intrathymic progenitors that had survived conditioning. The frequencies of hyperexpanded clones fell over the following months, and after one year, T-cell counts and TCRbeta diversity were mostly attributed to newly produced T cells.

Receptor libraries were prepared by PCR. The instrument given in TCRdb is Illumina HiSeq 2500. TCR libraries were prepared with molecular barcoding, using unique molecular identifiers to normalize TCRbeta repertoire quantification. TCRdb reanalyzed the raw reads on its own, using fastp at Q25 for trimming and MiXCR for clone calling, and kept in-frame beta chains. Every distinct CDR3 protein forms one entry, paired with its most common genes and DNA. Across this sample there are 450,000 to 700,000 distinct CDR3 sequences, with over 25% seen only once. The ten most abundant clones make up approximately 39% of the sample. CDR1 is given as SQVTM and CDR2 as ANQGSEA, both from the germline V gene. V and J are truncated by 5 bases and 1 base respectively, leaving an intervening sequence of 9 bases. From its cysteine to its phenylalanine, the CDR3 spans 12 amino acids. Only the CDR3 part of the read is kept: 36 bases, read in frame from the first base.

This clonotype was seen a handful of times. The antigen it binds to is not known. Base qualities are not provided; no much larger clone lies one nucleotide away. The receptor chain draws on TRBV29-1 and TRBJ2-7, with no reliable assignment of the D segment. The source is a boy under two years old with Wiskott-Aldrich syndrome, due to receive a stem cell transplant. The sample consisted of PBMCs, taken before TCRalphabeta/CD19-depleted stem cell transplant. Read as DNA, the sequence is TGCAGCGTTAGGGTCCAGTCCTACGAGCAGTACTTC. Translated, it reads CSVRVQSYEQYF.